This TCR beta chain emerged from a study of blood T cell repertoires in COVID-19. Study-level background: Acute and convalescent COVID-19 samples came from the United States, Italy and Spain. From T cells, B-cell-depleted T cells, or PBMCs came the material, which was cDNA or gDNA.

Study processing details: Using reference gene primer amplification, nucleated cell counts were estimated. Assay: immunoSEQ multiplex PCR; the TCRdb copy retains only in-frame clones and omits some. The V and J calls and the clone size are those of that table, but D and trimming were determined from the DNA. Among 300,000 or so clones, about nine tenths were seen once, and the ten largest hold less than 3.5%. V was trimmed by 2 bases and J by 8 bases, leaving 16 bases between them. The CDR3 sequence is 14 residues long. Germline V gene lookup returns CDR1 SGDLS and CDR2 YYNGEE. The rearrangement uses TRBV9 and TRBJ1-2; TRBD1 might be the D (5 bases). The material sequenced was peripheral blood. The receptor was derived from a woman in her twenties or thirties with COVID-19, enrolled during active disease. CDR3 DNA sequence: TGTGCCAGCAGCGTGGACAAGGGGAGGCTCGGCTACACCTTC. Amino acids: CASSVDKGRLGYTF.